This T cell receptor (beta chain) appears in the sequencing data of a study of OX40 agonist ivuxolimab in advanced cancers. Worth noting for this clone: The antigen is unknown.

Study conclusions and caveats: The study found that CD8+ T cells averaged more expanded clones than CD4+. CD4+ and CD8+ blood T cells expanded clonally by week 6 at 0.1 to 3.0 mg/kg.

Exclusion of a patient followed from autoimmune disease history or systemic immunosuppression. V dropped 0 bases and J dropped 4 bases, with 16 bases sitting between them. This CDR3 has 16 amino acids. Germline lookup yields CDR1 SGHRS and CDR2 YFSETQ. Some clones are missing from TCRdb's copy, which holds only in-frame ones; the method was immunoSEQ multiplex PCR. This sample has 45,000 to 65,000 clones, with approximately 91% found just once. This receptor was taken from an adult with an advanced solid tumor such as melanoma, head and neck, liver or kidney cancer. V is TRBV5-1 and J is TRBJ1-1; D may be TRBD1 (6 bases). The sample was CD4+ or CD8+ T cells sorted from blood, taken in a trial of the OX40 agonist ivuxolimab. CDR3 nucleotide sequence: TGCGCCAGCAGCTTGGAAACAGGGTTCGGGGGCACTGAAGCTTTCTTT. This sequence encodes CASSLETGFGGTEAFF.